The entry below describes one TCR beta chain. TCRdb processed the multiplex PCR reads anew with MiXCR; each CDR3 protein has one entry. The data contain fewer than 200,000 distinct CDR3 sequences, 30% to 35% of them singletons. Samples came from axillary lymph nodes draining the breast cancer. Per the germline V gene, CDR1 is SGHNT and CDR2 is YENEEA. The germline V and J ends were trimmed by 3 bases and 0 bases, with 12 bases remaining between them. The CDR3 extends over 15 amino acids. This specimen belongs to a study of breast tumors, draining lymph nodes, adjacent tissues. The sequencing input was axillary lymph node tissue. The clonotype was recovered from a female donor with breast cancer. Some clones in this sample may be carry-over from other donors' samples. The rearrangement joins TRBV11-3 to TRBJ2-7; no firm D call. CDR3 loop: CASSFEAGPSYEQYF. CDR3 nucleotide sequence: TGTGCCAGCAGCTTTGAGGCCGGACCCTCCTACGAGCAGTACTTC.